This is a list of T cell receptor beta chains from one sample in a study of spatial heterogeneity in lung cancer. Each CDR3 protein is one row after TCRdb ran MiXCR on the 5' RACE reads. Of roughly 60,000 distinct CDR3 sequences in the sample, about 8% are singletons; the top ten hold more than 13%. Sample: PBMCs, taken at surgery. All receptors come from a female donor with early-stage non-small cell lung cancer. Each CDR3 is given without its conserved first and last residue. D genes are given only for firm matches. Size is omitted from some rows. Given values are once, few, many or a class for expanded clones.

v_call: TRBV25-1; clone_size: -; j_call: TRBJ2-1; d_call: -; cdr3_aa: ASREMGHNEQF
v_call: TRBV15; clone_size: few; j_call: TRBJ2-3; d_call: -; cdr3_aa: ATSREIGTDTQY
v_call: TRBV4-1; clone_size: -; j_call: TRBJ1-5; d_call: -; cdr3_aa: ASSQDRAGYQPQH
v_call: TRBV29-1; clone_size: many; j_call: TRBJ2-3; d_call: -; cdr3_aa: SGFPGGDTQY
v_call: TRBV11-2; clone_size: -; j_call: TRBJ1-1; d_call: -; cdr3_aa: ASSLAGQPEAF
v_call: TRBV4-1; clone_size: many; j_call: TRBJ2-5; d_call: TRBD2; cdr3_aa: ASSQAQGLAGETQY
v_call: TRBV12-3/TRBV12-4; clone_size: -; j_call: TRBJ2-1; d_call: TRBD2; cdr3_aa: ASSKLAGGPYEQF
v_call: TRBV28; clone_size: few; j_call: TRBJ1-2; d_call: TRBD1; cdr3_aa: ASSLPRGKGGYT
v_call: TRBV18; clone_size: -; j_call: TRBJ1-1; d_call: -; cdr3_aa: ASSLGVSREAF
v_call: TRBV18; clone_size: many; j_call: TRBJ2-5; d_call: -; cdr3_aa: ASSPSTQETQY
v_call: TRBV5-1; clone_size: -; j_call: TRBJ2-7; d_call: TRBD2; cdr3_aa: ASSGGTSGYEQY
v_call: TRBV5-1; clone_size: few; j_call: TRBJ2-7; d_call: -; cdr3_aa: ASSLATAGLNNEQY
v_call: TRBV12-3/TRBV12-4; clone_size: few; j_call: TRBJ2-1; d_call: -; cdr3_aa: ASSLDSWLAPRANNEQF
v_call: TRBV11-2; clone_size: few; j_call: TRBJ2-1; d_call: TRBD2; cdr3_aa: ASSLRVAGGLSYNEQF
v_call: TRBV20-1; clone_size: -; j_call: TRBJ2-1; d_call: -; cdr3_aa: SARDSVLPREQF
v_call: TRBV6-4; clone_size: many; j_call: TRBJ1-6; d_call: -; cdr3_aa: ASRGGLDSPLH
v_call: TRBV7-2; clone_size: -; j_call: TRBJ1-5; d_call: -; cdr3_aa: ASSLAPGNQPQH
v_call: TRBV11-1; clone_size: many; j_call: TRBJ1-1; d_call: -; cdr3_aa: ASSFLAAPPDTEAF
v_call: TRBV18; clone_size: few; j_call: TRBJ1-2; d_call: -; cdr3_aa: ASSPQDNARGYT
v_call: TRBV29-1; clone_size: -; j_call: TRBJ1-3; d_call: TRBD1; cdr3_aa: SVRDSLSGNTIY
v_call: TRBV12-3/TRBV12-4; clone_size: many; j_call: TRBJ2-5; d_call: TRBD2; cdr3_aa: ASRSGGTQETQY
v_call: TRBV6-5; clone_size: -; j_call: TRBJ2-7; d_call: -; cdr3_aa: ASSLNSYEQY
v_call: TRBV28; clone_size: many; j_call: TRBJ2-1; d_call: -; cdr3_aa: ASDPGDSHNEQF
v_call: TRBV6-2/TRBV6-3; clone_size: -; j_call: TRBJ2-3; d_call: -; cdr3_aa: ASSYGLADTQY
v_call: TRBV7-2; clone_size: few; j_call: TRBJ1-1; d_call: TRBD1; cdr3_aa: ASSLDGTGGNTEAF
v_call: TRBV27; clone_size: -; j_call: TRBJ1-1; d_call: TRBD1; cdr3_aa: ASSPDTGGKTEAF
v_call: TRBV20-1; clone_size: few; j_call: TRBJ1-5; d_call: -; cdr3_aa: SAIAGVLFGQPQH
v_call: TRBV2; clone_size: few; j_call: TRBJ1-4; d_call: -; cdr3_aa: ASSLFGANEKLF
v_call: TRBV20-1; clone_size: -; j_call: TRBJ1-2; d_call: -; cdr3_aa: SASRVPGAVYGYT
v_call: TRBV7-8; clone_size: few; j_call: TRBJ2-5; d_call: -; cdr3_aa: ASSTDSRETQY
v_call: TRBV5-1; clone_size: -; j_call: TRBJ2-3; d_call: -; cdr3_aa: ASSFWDGEDTQY
v_call: TRBV10-3; clone_size: few; j_call: TRBJ2-3; d_call: -; cdr3_aa: AISESRAGKDTQY
v_call: TRBV7-9; clone_size: many; j_call: TRBJ2-1; d_call: TRBD2; cdr3_aa: ASSLSLAGVSYNEQF
v_call: TRBV7-8; clone_size: few; j_call: TRBJ2-5; d_call: TRBD2; cdr3_aa: ASSFRTSGGSGETQY
v_call: TRBV5-1; clone_size: few; j_call: TRBJ2-7; d_call: -; cdr3_aa: ASSLRTANYEQY
v_call: TRBV29-1; clone_size: -; j_call: TRBJ2-7; d_call: TRBD1; cdr3_aa: SVVRQGGEQY
v_call: TRBV7-3; clone_size: many; j_call: TRBJ2-1; d_call: -; cdr3_aa: ASSLWAGDRNEQF
v_call: TRBV5-6; clone_size: -; j_call: TRBJ2-7; d_call: TRBD2; cdr3_aa: ASSFKMAGGTYEQY
v_call: TRBV7-9; clone_size: few; j_call: TRBJ2-3; d_call: -; cdr3_aa: ASSFGSTDTQY
v_call: TRBV3-1; clone_size: -; j_call: TRBJ1-1; d_call: -; cdr3_aa: ASSQDRGLTEAF
v_call: TRBV20-1; clone_size: many; j_call: TRBJ2-3; d_call: -; cdr3_aa: SARSGASSTDTQY
v_call: TRBV11-1; clone_size: few; j_call: TRBJ1-2; d_call: -; cdr3_aa: ASSPHLEPIRYGYT
v_call: TRBV6-1; clone_size: -; j_call: TRBJ2-3; d_call: -; cdr3_aa: ASSGDTPTDTQY
v_call: TRBV5-4; clone_size: many; j_call: TRBJ2-3; d_call: -; cdr3_aa: ASSLATSTDTQY
v_call: TRBV6-5; clone_size: few; j_call: TRBJ1-2; d_call: -; cdr3_aa: ASSSGKTYGYT
v_call: TRBV5-1; clone_size: -; j_call: TRBJ2-5; d_call: TRBD2; cdr3_aa: ASSAIAREGETQY
v_call: TRBV12-3/TRBV12-4; clone_size: few; j_call: TRBJ1-2; d_call: -; cdr3_aa: ASSTGPIKYGYT
v_call: TRBV7-3; clone_size: many; j_call: TRBJ2-1; d_call: -; cdr3_aa: ASSLGSTSYNEQF
v_call: TRBV2; clone_size: many; j_call: TRBJ2-5; d_call: -; cdr3_aa: ASRQDWQGGETQY
v_call: TRBV12-3/TRBV12-4; clone_size: -; j_call: TRBJ2-7; d_call: TRBD1; cdr3_aa: ASSLDRGRYEQY
v_call: TRBV10-3; clone_size: many; j_call: TRBJ1-1; d_call: -; cdr3_aa: AISLQGNTEAF
v_call: TRBV6-1; clone_size: -; j_call: TRBJ2-4; d_call: TRBD1; cdr3_aa: ASSGGTGGLKNIQY
v_call: TRBV18; clone_size: -; j_call: TRBJ2-3; d_call: TRBD1; cdr3_aa: ASSPRGQGLDTLY
v_call: TRBV28; clone_size: -; j_call: TRBJ1-4; d_call: -; cdr3_aa: ASSLPRGNEKLF
v_call: TRBV5-1; clone_size: many; j_call: TRBJ1-1; d_call: -; cdr3_aa: ASSLYAGAEAF
v_call: TRBV11-1; clone_size: -; j_call: TRBJ1-2; d_call: TRBD1; cdr3_aa: ASRPGTGVLNYGYT
v_call: TRBV2; clone_size: few; j_call: TRBJ1-1; d_call: TRBD1; cdr3_aa: ASRGNRGWTEAF
v_call: TRBV20-1; clone_size: few; j_call: TRBJ1-1; d_call: TRBD1; cdr3_aa: SAEDRTGHNTEAF
v_call: TRBV7-2; clone_size: many; j_call: TRBJ1-1; d_call: -; cdr3_aa: ASSWTGNTEAF
v_call: TRBV12-3/TRBV12-4; clone_size: few; j_call: TRBJ1-4; d_call: TRBD1; cdr3_aa: ASSPGTGIGEKLF